This paragraph covers one T cell receptor (beta chain) sequence. This CDR3 region has 14 residues. Trimming cost V 8 bases and J 2 bases, with 14 bases left between them. Germline CDR1 reads MNHEY; CDR2 reads SMNVEV (reference sequence). The source of the sample is a study of blood T cell repertoires in COVID-19. Sequenced by immunoSEQ multiplex PCR; TCRdb stores in-frame clones only, minus some. Of 170,000 or so clones listed, 88% are singletons. The chain carries TRBV27 and TRBJ2-3, with unresolved D. The TCR sequence derives from a woman younger than 30 who had recovered from COVID-19. Sequenced: PBMCs or T cells enriched from blood (not recorded which). Here the CDR3 reads CASSEGYYTDTQYF. DNA for the CDR3: TGTGCCAGCTCTGAAGGCTACTACACAGATACGCAGTATTTT.